This T cell receptor (beta chain) was sequenced in a study of blood T cell repertoires in COVID-19. Whole-study context: PBMCs, B-cell-depleted T cells, or T cells provided the cDNA or gDNA that made up the material.

The protocol was immunoSEQ multiplex PCR, while the TCRdb copy is restricted to in-frame clones and leaves out a portion. The sample lists some 220,000 clones, roughly nine tenths occurring once. This receptor was identified in a woman aged 50 to 60 in a cohort exposed to, infected with or recovered from COVID-19 (not recorded which). Sequencing used PBMCs or T cells enriched from blood (not recorded which).

The chain's CDR3 is CACRDRDIEAFF. The CDR3 bases are TGTGCCTGCCGGGACAGAGACATTGAAGCTTTCTTT. The chain uses TRBV19 and TRBJ1-1; 7 bases line up with TRBD1. Germline CDR1 is LNHDA and CDR2 is SQIVND (reference sequence). Unmatched junction bases numbered 10, after V lost 11 bases and J lost 7 bases. The CDR3 is 12 amino acids.